Listed below are T cell receptor beta chains from one sample, sequenced in a study of OX40 agonist ivuxolimab in advanced cancers. Here immunoSEQ multiplex PCR was the method, and the copy in TCRdb shows in-frame clones only, minus some. In the table there are some 50,000 clones, roughly four fifths of which are singletons. This material consisted of CD4+ or CD8+ T cells sorted from blood, taken in a trial of the OX40 agonist ivuxolimab. The receptor source for this set is an adult with an advanced solid tumor such as melanoma, head and neck, liver or kidney cancer. Each CDR3 is given with its conserved first and last residue. The D gene is left open where the match is weak. The size entry is marked missing in some rows and otherwise reads once, few, many or a size class.

-	TRBV7-2	TRBJ1-4	-	CASSLAPGRATNEKLFF	TGTGCCAGCAGCTTAGCGCCCGGACGGGCAACTAATGAAAAACTGTTTTTT
-	TRBV7-9	TRBJ1-2	-	CASSLDGGYGYTF	TGTGCCAGCAGCTTAGACGGGGGTTATGGCTACACCTTC
-	TRBV10-3	TRBJ2-1	TRBD2	CAISEAFGAGGPHEQFF	TGTGCCATCAGTGAGGCCTTCGGGGCGGGAGGGCCCCATGAGCAGTTCTTC
few	TRBV6-1	TRBJ1-2	-	CASSIDSFYGYTF	TGTGCCAGCAGTATCGACAGCTTTTATGGCTACACCTTC
-	TRBV19	TRBJ2-7	TRBD2	CASSIGAGVKEQYF	TGTGCCAGTAGTATCGGCGCGGGGGTGAAGGAGCAGTACTTC
medium-sized	TRBV27	TRBJ2-7	TRBD2	CASSFTSEYEQYF	TGTGCCAGCAGTTTTACTAGCGAGTACGAGCAGTACTTC
-	TRBV2	TRBJ1-2	TRBD1	CASRGDRGGGYTF	TGTGCCAGCCGCGGGGACAGGGGTGGTGGCTACACCTTC
-	TRBV10-1	TRBJ2-3	-	CAGSASAATDTQYF	TGCGCCGGCAGTGCAAGTGCGGCAACAGATACGCAGTATTTT
-	TRBV4-1	TRBJ2-5	-	CASSPSETQETQYF	TGCGCCAGCAGCCCTTCCGAGACTCAAGAGACCCAGTACTTC
-	TRBV5-1	TRBJ2-7	TRBD2	CASRLAGLYEQYF	TGCGCCAGCAGACTAGCGGGTCTCTACGAGCAGTACTTC
-	TRBV5-1	TRBJ1-1	-	CASSLRGGTEAFF	TGCGCCAGCAGCTTAAGGGGGGGCACTGAAGCTTTCTTT
few	TRBV29-1	TRBJ1-2	TRBD1	CSVYGTGDYGYTF	TGCAGCGTCTACGGGACAGGGGACTATGGCTACACCTTC
-	TRBV7-2	TRBJ2-1	-	CASSPAVSPYNEQFF	TGTGCCAGCAGCCCAGCGGTGTCCCCCTACAATGAGCAGTTCTTC
-	TRBV27	TRBJ2-1	-	CASRQGMGEQFF	TGTGCCAGCAGGCAGGGGATGGGTGAGCAGTTCTTC
-	TRBV30	TRBJ2-7	TRBD2	CAWSDGRRYEQYF	TGTGCCTGGAGTGACGGGAGGCGGTACGAGCAGTACTTC
once	TRBV6-1	TRBJ2-1	TRBD2	CASNFVLAGSNEQFF	TGTGCCAGCAACTTCGTACTAGCGGGAAGTAATGAGCAGTTCTTC
-	TRBV5-4	TRBJ1-2	-	CASSLEVAGYTF	TGTGCCAGCAGCTTGGAAGTGGCCGGCTACACCTTC
-	TRBV5-1	TRBJ2-1	TRBD1	CASSLLTGGYNEQFF	TGCGCCAGCAGCTTGCTGACAGGGGGTTACAATGAGCAGTTCTTC
-	TRBV11-2	TRBJ2-2	-	CASTSDTGELFF	TGTGCCAGCACTAGCGATACCGGGGAGCTGTTTTTT
-	TRBV4-2	TRBJ2-3	-	CASSQSDTQYF	TGTGCCAGCAGCCAGTCAGATACGCAGTATTTT
-	TRBV30	TRBJ1-1	-	CAWSGPPGQNTEAFF	TGTGCCTGGAGTGGACCCCCGGGGCAGAACACTGAAGCTTTCTTT
-	TRBV7-2	TRBJ2-5	TRBD2	CASSLVGGLAGRRETQYF	TGTGCCAGCAGCTTAGTGGGGGGACTAGCGGGACGGCGGGAGACCCAGTACTTC
-	TRBV28	TRBJ1-5	TRBD1	CASSSILRDRSNQPQHF	TGTGCCAGCAGTTCTATCCTCCGGGACAGGTCCAATCAGCCCCAGCATTTT
once	TRBV7-2	TRBJ2-7	TRBD1	CASSPWTGPEQYF	TGTGCCAGCAGCCCCTGGACAGGGCCCGAGCAGTACTTC
once	TRBV7-9	TRBJ2-5	-	CASSLASPAGSAETQYF	TGTGCCAGCAGCTTAGCTTCCCCAGCCGGGAGTGCGGAGACCCAGTACTTC
-	TRBV5-6	TRBJ2-3	-	CASSLAGAGFTDTQYF	TGTGCCAGCAGCTTGGCCGGGGCAGGCTTCACAGATACGCAGTATTTT
-	TRBV25-1	TRBJ1-1	-	CASSPARGRRPTEAFF	TGTGCCAGCAGCCCGGCCCGGGGACGGAGACCCACTGAAGCTTTCTTT
few	TRBV11-2	TRBJ1-3	-	CASSLEPSGNTIYF	TGTGCCAGCAGCCTTGAACCCTCTGGAAACACCATATATTTT
-	TRBV2	TRBJ2-1	-	CASSQRARSYNEQFF	TGTGCCAGCAGTCAGCGGGCCCGATCCTACAATGAGCAGTTCTTC
-	TRBV27	TRBJ1-2	-	CASSMGTGTPYGYTF	TGTGCCAGCAGTATGGGGACGGGAACTCCTTATGGCTACACCTTC
-	TRBV5-1	TRBJ2-5	TRBD1	CASSFGAGGQETQYF	TGCGCCAGCAGCTTCGGGGCAGGGGGCCAAGAGACCCAGTACTTC